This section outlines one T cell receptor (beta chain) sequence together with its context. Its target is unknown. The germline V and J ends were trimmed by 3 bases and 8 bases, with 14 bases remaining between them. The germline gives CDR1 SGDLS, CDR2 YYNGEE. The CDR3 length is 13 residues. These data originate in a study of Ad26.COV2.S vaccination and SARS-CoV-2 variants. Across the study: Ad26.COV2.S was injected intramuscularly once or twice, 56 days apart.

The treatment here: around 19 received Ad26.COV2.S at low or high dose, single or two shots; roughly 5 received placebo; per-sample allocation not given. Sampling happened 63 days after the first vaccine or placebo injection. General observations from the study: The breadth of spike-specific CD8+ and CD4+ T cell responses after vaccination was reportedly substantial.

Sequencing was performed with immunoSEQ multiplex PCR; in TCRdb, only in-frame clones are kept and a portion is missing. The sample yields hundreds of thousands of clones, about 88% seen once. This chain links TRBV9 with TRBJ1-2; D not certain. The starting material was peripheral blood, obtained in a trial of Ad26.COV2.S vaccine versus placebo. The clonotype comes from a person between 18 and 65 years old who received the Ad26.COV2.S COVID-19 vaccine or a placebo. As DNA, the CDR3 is TGTGCCAGCAGCGCGAGGAGGGAATGGGGCTACACCTTC. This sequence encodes CASSARREWGYTF. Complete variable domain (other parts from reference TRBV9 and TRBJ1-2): DSGVTQTPKHLITATGQRVTLRCSPRSGDLSVYWYQQSLDQGLQFLIQYYNGEERAKGNILERFSAQQFPDLHSELNLSSLELGDSALYFCASSARREWGYTFGSGTRLTVV.